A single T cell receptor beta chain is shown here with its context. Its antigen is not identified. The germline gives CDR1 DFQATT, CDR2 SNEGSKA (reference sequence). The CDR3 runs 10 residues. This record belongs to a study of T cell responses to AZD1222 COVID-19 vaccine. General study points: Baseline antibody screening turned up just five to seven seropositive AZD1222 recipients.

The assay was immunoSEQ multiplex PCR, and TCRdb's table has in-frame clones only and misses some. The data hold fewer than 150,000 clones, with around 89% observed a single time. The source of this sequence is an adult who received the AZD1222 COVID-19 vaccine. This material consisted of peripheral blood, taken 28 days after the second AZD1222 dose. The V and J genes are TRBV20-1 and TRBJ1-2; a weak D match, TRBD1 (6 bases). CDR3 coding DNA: TGCAGGACTACAGGGTATGGCTACACCTTC. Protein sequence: CRTTGYGYTF.